This is a list of T cell receptor beta chains from one sample in a study of identical twins. One entry per CDR3 protein results from TCRdb running MiXCR on the 5' RACE reads. Of about 530,000 distinct CDR3 sequences detected, approximately 20% appear once; the ten largest clones hold approximately 0.49%. These data also featured in a second study, about yellow fever vaccine responses in identical twins.

Sequencing was done on a sample of CD4+ T cells sorted from blood. These receptors were obtained from a woman in her late teens or twenties in good health. The CDR3 runs from the conserved cysteine through the conserved F or W. D genes are given only for firm matches. Where a row states a size, it is once, few, many or the class of an expanded clone; other rows omit it.

TRBD1,TRBV28,few,TRBJ1-5,CASSTVRGQGQPQHF,TGTGCCAGCAGTACCGTCCGGGGACAGGGCCAGCCCCAGCATTTT
NA,TRBV6-6,NA,TRBJ2-2,CASREGAGELFF,TGTGCCAGCAGGGAGGGGGCCGGGGAGCTGTTTTTT
TRBD2,TRBV19,few,TRBJ2-5,CASRRELAEETQYF,TGTGCCTCACGCCGGGAACTAGCGGAAGAGACCCAGTACTTC
NA,TRBV5-1,few,TRBJ1-5,CASSPDPNQPQHF,TGCGCCAGCAGCCCGGACCCCAATCAGCCCCAGCATTTT
TRBD1,TRBV20-1,few,TRBJ1-5,CSAGRQGDQPQHF,TGCAGTGCTGGGAGACAGGGGGATCAGCCCCAGCATTTT
TRBD2,TRBV10-3,few,TRBJ2-5,CAISDTGGPETQYF,TGTGCCATCAGTGATACGGGGGGACCAGAGACCCAGTACTTC
TRBD2,TRBV10-3,NA,TRBJ2-1,CAISESPSRGVCNEQFF,TGTGCCATCAGTGAGTCTCCATCGCGGGGGGTCTGCAATGAGCAGTTCTTC
NA,TRBV18,many,TRBJ2-3,CASSPPTDTQYF,TGTGCCAGCAGTCCCCCCACAGATACGCAGTATTTT
NA,TRBV7-9,few,TRBJ2-1,CASSLAGMNNEQFF,TGTGCCAGCAGCTTAGCGGGAATGAACAATGAGCAGTTCTTC
NA,TRBV24-1,NA,TRBJ2-5,CATSDSKPETQYF,TGTGCCACCAGTGATTCTAAGCCAGAGACCCAGTACTTC
NA,TRBV12-3/TRBV12-4,many,TRBJ2-2,CATTLSRGLVNTGELFF,TGTGCCACCACTCTGTCAAGGGGACTGGTTAACACCGGGGAGCTGTTTTTT
NA,TRBV5-5,NA,TRBJ2-1,CASSFGYYNEQFF,TGTGCCAGCAGCTTTGGGTACTACAATGAGCAGTTCTTC
TRBD2,TRBV11-2,NA,TRBJ2-3,CASSPGRGPAADTQYF,TGTGCCAGCAGCCCTGGGAGGGGCCCGGCCGCAGATACGCAGTATTTT
NA,TRBV5-1,few,TRBJ2-2,CASSFNEVANTGELFF,TGCGCCAGCAGCTTCAACGAAGTCGCGAACACCGGGGAGCTGTTTTTT
NA,TRBV12-3/TRBV12-4,many,TRBJ2-1,CASSLRVGANNEQFF,TGTGCCAGCAGTTTAAGGGTAGGAGCTAACAATGAGCAGTTCTTC
TRBD2,TRBV6-2/TRBV6-3,NA,TRBJ2-7,CASSRLAGAGEQYF,TGTGCCAGCAGTCGACTAGCGGGAGCAGGCGAGCAGTACTTC
TRBD1,TRBV5-1,NA,TRBJ2-2,CASSRQGDTGELFF,TGTGCCAGCAGCCGACAGGGGGACACCGGGGAGCTGTTTTTT
NA,TRBV10-2,few,TRBJ2-7,CASSAWDGNYEQYF,TGCGCCAGCAGTGCCTGGGACGGCAATTACGAGCAGTACTTC
TRBD1,TRBV5-1,NA,TRBJ2-5,CASSSPGTGGVETQYF,TGCGCCAGCAGCTCCCCCGGGACAGGGGGTGTAGAGACCCAGTACTTC
TRBD2,TRBV11-2,few,TRBJ2-2,CASSLSFGLAGGPGNTGELFF,TGTGCCAGCAGCTTATCCTTCGGACTAGCGGGAGGGCCGGGAAACACCGGGGAGCTGTTTTTT
TRBD1,TRBV12-3/TRBV12-4,NA,TRBJ2-7,CASSPGQGRSSGYEQYF,TGTGCCAGCAGTCCGGGACAGGGCCGCTCCTCGGGTTACGAGCAGTACTTC
TRBD2,TRBV11-2,NA,TRBJ2-7,CASSLGSGTSGRSYEQYF,TGTGCCAGCAGCTTAGGGTCCGGGACTAGCGGGAGATCCTACGAGCAGTACTTC
TRBD2,TRBV7-2,NA,TRBJ2-1,CASSRWASGILGNEQFF,TGTGCCAGCAGCAGGTGGGCTAGCGGGATACTAGGCAATGAGCAGTTCTTC
NA,TRBV4-1,NA,TRBJ2-7,CASSQALQGIYEQYF,TGCGCCAGCAGCCAAGCCCTTCAGGGGATCTACGAGCAGTACTTC
TRBD1,TRBV6-1,NA,TRBJ1-2,CASSGPGQGSNYGYTF,TGTGCCAGCAGTGGACCGGGACAGGGGTCGAACTATGGCTACACCTTC
TRBD2,TRBV12-3/TRBV12-4,many,TRBJ2-5,CASSPRLAGVWQETQYF,TGTGCCAGCAGCCCGCGACTAGCGGGAGTATGGCAAGAGACCCAGTACTTC
TRBD2,TRBV20-1,NA,TRBJ2-7,CSARLAGGPYEQYF,TGCAGTGCGAGACTAGCGGGAGGGCCTTACGAGCAGTACTTC
NA,TRBV7-2,many,TRBJ2-3,CASAPVGTQYF,TGTGCCAGCGCACCCGTGGGTACGCAGTATTTT